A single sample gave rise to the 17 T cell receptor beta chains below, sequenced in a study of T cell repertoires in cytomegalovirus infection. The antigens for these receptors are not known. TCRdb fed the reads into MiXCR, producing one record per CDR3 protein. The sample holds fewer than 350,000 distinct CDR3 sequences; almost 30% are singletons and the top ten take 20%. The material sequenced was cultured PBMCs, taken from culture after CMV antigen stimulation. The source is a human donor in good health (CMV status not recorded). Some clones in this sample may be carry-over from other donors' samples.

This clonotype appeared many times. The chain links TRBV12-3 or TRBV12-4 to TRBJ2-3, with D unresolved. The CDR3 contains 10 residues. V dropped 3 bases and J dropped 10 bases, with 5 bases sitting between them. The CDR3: CASSFPAQYF. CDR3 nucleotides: TGTGCCAGCAGTTTTCCTGCGCAGTATTTT.

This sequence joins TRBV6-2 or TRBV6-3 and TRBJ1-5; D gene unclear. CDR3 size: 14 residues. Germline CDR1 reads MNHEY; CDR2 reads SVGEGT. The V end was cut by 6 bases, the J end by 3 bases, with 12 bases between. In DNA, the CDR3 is TGTGCCAGCAGCCTTGGACGTCCCAATCAGCCCCAGCATTTT. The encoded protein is CASSLGRPNQPQHF.

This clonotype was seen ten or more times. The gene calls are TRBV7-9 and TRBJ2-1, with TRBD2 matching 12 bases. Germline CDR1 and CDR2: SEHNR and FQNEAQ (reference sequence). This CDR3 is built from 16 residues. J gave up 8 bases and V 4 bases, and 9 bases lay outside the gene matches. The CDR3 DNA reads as TGTGCCAGCAGCTCCCGACTAGCGGGAGTGGGTGATGAGCAGTTCTTC. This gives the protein CASSSRLAGVGDEQFF.

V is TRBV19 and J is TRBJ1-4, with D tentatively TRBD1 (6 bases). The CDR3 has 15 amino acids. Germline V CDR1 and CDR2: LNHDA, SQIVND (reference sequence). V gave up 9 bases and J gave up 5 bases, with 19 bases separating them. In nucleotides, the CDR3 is TGTGCCAGCCAATCCGTGGGGACACACAATGAAAAACTGTTTTTT. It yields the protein CASQSVGTHNEKLFF.

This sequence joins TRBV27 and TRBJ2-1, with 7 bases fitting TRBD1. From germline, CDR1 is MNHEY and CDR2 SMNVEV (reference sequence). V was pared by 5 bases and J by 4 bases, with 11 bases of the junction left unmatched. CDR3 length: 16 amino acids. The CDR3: CASSRQGQGIYNEQFF. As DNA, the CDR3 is TGTGCCAGCAGTCGACAGGGCCAAGGTATATACAATGAGCAGTTCTTC.

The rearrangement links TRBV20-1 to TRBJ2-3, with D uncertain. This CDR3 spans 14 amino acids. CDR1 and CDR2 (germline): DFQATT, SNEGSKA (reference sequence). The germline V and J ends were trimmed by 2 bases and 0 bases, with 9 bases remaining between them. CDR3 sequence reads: CSARRQLSTDTQYF. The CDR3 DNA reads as TGCAGTGCTAGAAGGCAGCTTAGCACAGATACGCAGTATTTT.

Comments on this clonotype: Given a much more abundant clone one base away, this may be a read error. CDR3 DNA sequence: TGTGCCAGCAGCTTAGTGAGCACTGAAGCTTTCTTT. This gives the protein CASSLVSTEAFF. The V call is TRBV7-9, the J call TRBJ1-1; the D is unclear. The CDR3 length is 12 residues. The germline gives CDR1 SEHNR, CDR2 FQNEAQ (reference sequence). V lost 1 base and J lost 4, with 4 bases in between.

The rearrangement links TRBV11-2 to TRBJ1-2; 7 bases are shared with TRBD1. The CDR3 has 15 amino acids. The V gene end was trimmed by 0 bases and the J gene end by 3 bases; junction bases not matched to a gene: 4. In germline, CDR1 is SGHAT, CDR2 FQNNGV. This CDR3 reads CASSLDPTGDYGYTF. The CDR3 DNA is TGTGCCAGCAGCTTAGATCCTACAGGGGACTATGGCTACACCTTC.

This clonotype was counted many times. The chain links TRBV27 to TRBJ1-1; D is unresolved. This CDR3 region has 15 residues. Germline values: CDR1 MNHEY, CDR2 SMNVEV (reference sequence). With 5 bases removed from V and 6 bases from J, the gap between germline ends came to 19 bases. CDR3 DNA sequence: TGTGCCAGCAGTCGCCGACCGCAGGCGAGGGCTGAAGCTTTCTTT. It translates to CASSRRPQARAEAFF.

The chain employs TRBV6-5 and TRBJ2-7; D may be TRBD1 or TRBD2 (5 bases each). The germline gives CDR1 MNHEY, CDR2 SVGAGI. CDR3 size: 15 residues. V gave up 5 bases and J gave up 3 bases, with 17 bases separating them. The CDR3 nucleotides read TGTGCCAGCAGTCGGACCGGGACCACCTACTACGAGCAGTACTTC. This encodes CASSRTGTTYYEQYF.

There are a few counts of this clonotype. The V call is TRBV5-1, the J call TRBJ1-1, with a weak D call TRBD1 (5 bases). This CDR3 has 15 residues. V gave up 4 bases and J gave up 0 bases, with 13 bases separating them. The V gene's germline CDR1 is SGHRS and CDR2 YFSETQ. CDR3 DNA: TGCGCCAGCAGCCCCCGGGGAGGGGTGAACACTGAAGCTTTCTTT. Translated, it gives CASSPRGGVNTEAFF.

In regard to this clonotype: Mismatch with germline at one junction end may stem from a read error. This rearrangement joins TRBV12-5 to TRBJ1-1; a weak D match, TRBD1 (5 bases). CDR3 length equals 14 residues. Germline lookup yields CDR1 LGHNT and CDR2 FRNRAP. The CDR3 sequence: CASGLGLGNTEAFF. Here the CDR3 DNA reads TGTGCTAGTGGCTTGGGACTCGGGAACACTGAAGCTTTCTTT.

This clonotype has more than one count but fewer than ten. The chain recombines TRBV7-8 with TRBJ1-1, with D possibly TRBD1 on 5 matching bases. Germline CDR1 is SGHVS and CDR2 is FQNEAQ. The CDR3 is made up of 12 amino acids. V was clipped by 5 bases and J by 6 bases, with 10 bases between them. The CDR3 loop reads CASSPGEAEAFF. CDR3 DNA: TGTGCCAGCAGCCCGGGGGAGGCTGAAGCTTTCTTT. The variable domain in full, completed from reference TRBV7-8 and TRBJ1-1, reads GAGVSQSPRYKVAKRGQDVALRCDPISGHVSLFWYQQALGQGPEFLTYFQNEAQLDKSGLPSDRFFAERPEGSVSTLKIQRTQQEDSAVYLCASSPGEAEAFFGQGTRLTVV.

The CDR3 DNA reads as TGCAGTGCTCTAACCGGGACAGTAACCTACGAGCAGTACTTC. It encodes CSALTGTVTYEQYF. The J gene is TRBJ2-7, the V gene TRBV20-1, with 7 bases matching TRBD1. Per germline, CDR1 DFQATT and CDR2 SNEGSKA (reference sequence). Trimming cost V 5 bases and J 2 bases; bases outside gene matches: 9. The length of the CDR3 is 14 residues.

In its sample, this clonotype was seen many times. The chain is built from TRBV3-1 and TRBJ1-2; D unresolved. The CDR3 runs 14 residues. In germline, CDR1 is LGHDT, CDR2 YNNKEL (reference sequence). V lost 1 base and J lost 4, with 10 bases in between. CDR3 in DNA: TGTGCCAGCAGCCAAGGAGTCAGTTCCTATGGCTACACCTTC. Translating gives CASSQGVSSYGYTF.

CDR3 DNA sequence: TGTGCCAGCAGCGTCGACAGGGGACGTAATTCACCCCTCCACTTT. Translation gives CASSVDRGRNSPLHF. The gene calls are TRBV11-2 and TRBJ1-6, with TRBD1 matching over 8 bases. The CDR3 is made up of 15 amino acids. Germline V gives CDR1 SGHAT, CDR2 FQNNGV. After removal of 5 bases from V and 6 bases from J, the junction contained 6 bases not matched to a gene.

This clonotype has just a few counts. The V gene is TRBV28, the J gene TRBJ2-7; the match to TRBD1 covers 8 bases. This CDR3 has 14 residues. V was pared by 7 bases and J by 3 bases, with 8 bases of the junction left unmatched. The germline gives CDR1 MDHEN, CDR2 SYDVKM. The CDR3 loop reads CASTTAGTGYEQYF. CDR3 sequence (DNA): TGTGCCAGCACCACTGCCGGGACAGGCTACGAGCAGTACTTC.